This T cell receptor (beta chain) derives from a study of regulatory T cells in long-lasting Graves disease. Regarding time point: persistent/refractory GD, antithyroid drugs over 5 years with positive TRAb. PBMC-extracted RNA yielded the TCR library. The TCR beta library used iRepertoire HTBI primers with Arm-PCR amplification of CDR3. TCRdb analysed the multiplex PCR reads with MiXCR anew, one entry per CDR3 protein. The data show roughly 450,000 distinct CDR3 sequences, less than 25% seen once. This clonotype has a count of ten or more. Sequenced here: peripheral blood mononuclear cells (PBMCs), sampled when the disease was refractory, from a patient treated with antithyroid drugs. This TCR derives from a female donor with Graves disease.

CDR3 DNA: TGTGCCAGCCGCCTGGACAGGAACAATCAGCCCCAGCATTTT. This translates into CASRLDRNNQPQHF. The rearrangement joins TRBV6-1 to TRBJ1-5; 7 nucleotides agree with TRBD1. Germline CDR1 and CDR2: MNHNS and SASEGT. Germline trimming cut 8 bases from V and 3 bases from J; bases unmatched to any gene: 7. The CDR3 spans 14 residues.